The rows below give T cell receptor beta chains drawn from one sample of a study of shared clonotypes between healthy human individuals. Measured with immunoSEQ multiplex PCR; TCRdb has only the in-frame clones, and not every one. There are hundreds of thousands of clones in the sample; 90% to 98% occur only once, and less than 0.25% lies in the top ten. Sequenced: naive CD8+ T cells sorted from blood. The origin of the receptors is a man under 40 in good health. Both conserved end residues are part of each CDR3. Each record gives: D gene, J gene, clone size, V gene, CDR3 DNA, CDR3 protein. The D gene is left open where the match is weak. The size of a clone is reported for some rows only, either as once, few or many, or as a class for expanded clones.

>NA|TRBJ2-7|once|TRBV6-5
TGTGCCAGCAGTCACCAGGGTCATGAGCAGTACTTC
CASSHQGHEQYF
>TRBD2|TRBJ2-7|NA|TRBV9
TGTGCCAGCAGCGTAGAAGCTAGCGGGAAGGATCAGTACTTC
CASSVEASGKDQYF
>NA|TRBJ2-3|NA|TRBV27
TGTGCCAGCGCCGGATGGGGCAGGGACTCTGATACGCAGTATTTT
CASAGWGRDSDTQYF
>NA|TRBJ1-3|NA|TRBV7-8
TGTGCCAGCAGCCTAGGGCCCACCATATATTTT
CASSLGPTIYF
>NA|TRBJ1-1|NA|TRBV7-9
TGTGCCAGCAGCTTAGGGATAGGCCCCGACACTGAAGCTTTCTTT
CASSLGIGPDTEAFF
>TRBD2|TRBJ2-5|NA|TRBV2
TGTGCCAGCAGCGAGGGACTAGCTACGGAGACCCAGTACTTC
CASSEGLATETQYF
>TRBD2|TRBJ2-3|NA|TRBV11-2
TGTGCCAGCAGCTCCAGAACTAGCGGGGTCACAGATACGCAGTATTTT
CASSSRTSGVTDTQYF
>NA|TRBJ1-2|NA|TRBV7-6
TGTGCCAGCAGCTTGGGATTATCCGGGACACTTGGCTACACCTTC
CASSLGLSGTLGYTF
>NA|TRBJ2-7|NA|TRBV11-2
TGTGCCAGCTCCGACCTCTACGAGCAGTACTTC
CASSDLYEQYF
>NA|TRBJ2-1|NA|TRBV4-2
TGTGCCAGCAGCCAAGAAGTAGTCTCTAGCAATGAGCAGTTCTTC
CASSQEVVSSNEQFF
>TRBD2|TRBJ2-1|NA|TRBV7-8
TGTGCCAGTACTCAGAAGCCGGGACTAGCGACCTACAATGAGCAGTTCTTC
CASTQKPGLATYNEQFF
>NA|TRBJ1-2|once|TRBV7-2
TGTGCCAGCAGCTCAACGGACGGGGAAGATATCTATGGCTACACCTTC
CASSSTDGEDIYGYTF
>NA|TRBJ1-1|NA|TRBV15
TGTGCCACCCACTGGAGGCCAAACACGGGCACTGAAGCTTTCTTT
CATHWRPNTGTEAFF
>TRBD2|TRBJ2-3|NA|TRBV7-9
TGTGCCAGCAGCTTAGTTGCTCTGCGGGAGGGCCGAGGAACAGATACGCAGTATTTT
CASSLVALREGRGTDTQYF
>NA|TRBJ2-1|NA|TRBV6-5
TGTGCCAGCAGTTCCGACTCTCTCGAACCCTACAATGAGCAGTTCTTC
CASSSDSLEPYNEQFF
>NA|TRBJ2-5|NA|TRBV28
TGTGCCAGCGTCCGTAGATCTGAGGGCCAAGAGACCCAGTACTTC
CASVRRSEGQETQYF
>TRBD2|TRBJ2-1|NA|TRBV28
TGTGCCAGCAGTTTTATCTTAGCGGGTTATTACAATGAGCAGTTCTTC
CASSFILAGYYNEQFF
>NA|TRBJ2-7|NA|TRBV6-5
TGTGCCAGCGGTTGGGTCTCATCCTACGAGCAGTACTTC
CASGWVSSYEQYF
>NA|TRBJ2-7|NA|TRBV29-1
TGCAGCGTTTCTCCCGGGACGGGGACCTACGAGCAGTACTTC
CSVSPGTGTYEQYF
>TRBD2|TRBJ2-1|once|TRBV9
TGTGCCAGCAGCGTAAATCGTAATAAAGGGGTGACTAGCGGCTACAATGAGCAGTTCTTC
CASSVNRNKGVTSGYNEQFF